The table lists the clone carrying this T cell receptor beta chain with a count of one. One end of the junction varies from germline; a read error may be responsible. Germline-derived CDR1 and CDR2 are SGHTA and FQGNSA. The CDR3 sequence is 17 residues long. The sample belongs to a study of blood T cell repertoires in COVID-19. In the study overall: Acute and convalescent COVID-19 specimens originated in the United States, Italy and Spain. Sources were T cells, B-cell-depleted T cells, or PBMCs; the material itself was cDNA or gDNA.

Authors' analysis steps: Estimated nucleated cell counts came from reference gene primer amplification. This table comes from immunoSEQ multiplex PCR, and its TCRdb copy is limited to in-frame clones, with some not included. V, J and clone size are taken as reported in that table, and D and trimming were inferred from the DNA itself. The sample lists about 44,000 clones, 82% seen once, with approximately 4% in the top ten. This TCR came from a woman between 65 and 79 years old with acute or convalescent COVID-19. The sample was peripheral blood. The J gene is TRBJ2-3, the V gene TRBV7-2; D call uncertain. In DNA form, the CDR3 reads TGTGCCAACAGCTTAGAGATGGGCCCTTCTAGCACAGATACGCAGTATTTT. This sequence encodes CANSLEMGPSSTDTQYF.